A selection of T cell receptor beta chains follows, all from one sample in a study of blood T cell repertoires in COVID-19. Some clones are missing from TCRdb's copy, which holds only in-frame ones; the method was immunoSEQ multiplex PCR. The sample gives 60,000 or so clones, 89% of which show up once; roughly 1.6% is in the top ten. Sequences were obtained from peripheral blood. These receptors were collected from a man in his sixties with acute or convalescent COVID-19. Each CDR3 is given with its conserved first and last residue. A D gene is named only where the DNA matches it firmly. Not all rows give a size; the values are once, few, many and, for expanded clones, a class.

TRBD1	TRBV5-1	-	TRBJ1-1	CASSPRDRGMNTEAFF	TGCGCCAGCAGCCCGAGGGACAGGGGGATGAACACTGAAGCTTTCTTT
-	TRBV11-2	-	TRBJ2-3	CASSSTGYGTDTQYF	TGTGCCAGCAGCTCAACCGGGTATGGCACAGATACGCAGTATTTT
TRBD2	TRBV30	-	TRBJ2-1	CAWSVRAGMGNEQFF	TGTGCCTGGAGTGTACGAGCGGGGATGGGAAATGAGCAGTTCTTC
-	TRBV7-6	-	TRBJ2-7	CASSLEVTGSYEQYF	TGTGCCAGCAGTCTGGAGGTGACGGGGTCCTACGAGCAGTACTTC
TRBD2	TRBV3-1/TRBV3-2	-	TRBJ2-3	CASSQDRGLAGGTDTQYF	TGTGCCAGCAGCCAAGATAGGGGACTAGCGGGGGGTACAGATACGCAGTATTTT
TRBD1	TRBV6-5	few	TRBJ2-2	CASRTGRNTGELFF	TGTGCCAGCAGGACAGGGCGGAACACCGGGGAGCTGTTTTTT
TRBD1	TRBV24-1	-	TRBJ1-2	CATGGQGSSGYTF	TGTGCCACCGGTGGACAGGGTTCGTCCGGCTACACCTTC
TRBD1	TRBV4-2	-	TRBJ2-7	CASSHRTGYEQYF	TGTGCCAGCAGCCACCGGACAGGCTACGAGCAGTACTTC
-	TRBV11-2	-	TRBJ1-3	CASSLGGLSGNTIYF	TGTGCCAGCAGCTTAGGAGGGCTCTCTGGAAACACCATATATTTT
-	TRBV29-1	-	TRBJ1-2	CSAAGLDYGYTF	TGCAGCGCAGCGGGACTGGACTATGGCTACACCTTC
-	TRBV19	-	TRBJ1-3	CASYSPISGNTIYF	TGTGCTTCGTACTCCCCTATCTCTGGAAACACCATATATTTT
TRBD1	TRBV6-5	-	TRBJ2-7	CASSYGQGAYEQYF	TGTGCCAGCAGTTACGGACAGGGGGCCTACGAGCAGTACTTC
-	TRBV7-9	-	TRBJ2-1	CASSPQGGSHNEQFF	TGTGCCAGCAGCCCCCAGGGAGGCTCGCACAATGAGCAGTTCTTC
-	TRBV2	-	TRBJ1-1	CASSDRQGYAEAFF	TGTGCCAGCAGTGATCGCCAGGGGTACGCTGAAGCTTTCTTT
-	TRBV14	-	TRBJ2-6	CASSLSLSGANVLTF	TGTGCCAGCAGCCTTAGCCTCTCTGGGGCCAACGTCCTGACTTTC
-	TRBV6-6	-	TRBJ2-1	CASSNRGYNEQFF	TGTGCCAGCAGCAATCGGGGGTACAATGAGCAGTTCTTC
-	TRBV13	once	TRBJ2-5	CASSYIFTRQETQYF	TGTGCCAGCAGCTACATTTTTACCCGCCAAGAGACCCAGTACTTC